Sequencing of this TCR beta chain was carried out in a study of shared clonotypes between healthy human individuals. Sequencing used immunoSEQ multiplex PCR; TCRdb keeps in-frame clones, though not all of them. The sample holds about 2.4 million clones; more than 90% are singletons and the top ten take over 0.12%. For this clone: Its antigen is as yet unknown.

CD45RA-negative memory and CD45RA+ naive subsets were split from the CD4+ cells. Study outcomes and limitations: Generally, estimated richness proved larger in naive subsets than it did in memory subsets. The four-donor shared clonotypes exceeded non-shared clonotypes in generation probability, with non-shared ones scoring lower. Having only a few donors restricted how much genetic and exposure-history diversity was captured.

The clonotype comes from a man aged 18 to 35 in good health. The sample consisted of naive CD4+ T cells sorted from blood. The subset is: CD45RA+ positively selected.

The CDR3 DNA is TGTGCCAGCAGTTACGTACAGCTTTCTTCACCCCTCCACTTT. Protein: CASSYVQLSSPLHF. The rearrangement links TRBV6-6 to TRBJ1-6; D remains ambiguous. The CDR3 contains 14 residues. Deletions cut 2 bases from V and 9 bases from J, with 11 bases between. In germline, CDR1 is MNHNY, CDR2 SVGAGI (reference sequence).